The clone carrying this T cell receptor (beta chain) is a singleton in its sample. Its antigen is unknown. This may be a read error, as it is one base from a much larger clone. TCRdb ran MiXCR on the 5' RACE reads and lists one entry per CDR3 protein. The table shows around 160,000 distinct CDR3 sequences, with approximately 4% occurring only once. This entry comes from a study of identical twins. Study observations and caveats: Cross-sectional statistics underpinned the conclusions; the same donors were not followed.

Per germline, CDR1 SGDLS and CDR2 YYNGEE. The CDR3 totals 9 residues. The receptor comes from a man younger than 35 in good health. The rearrangement uses TRBV9 and TRBJ2-7; unclear D gene. The source material was memory T cells sorted from blood. CDR3 protein: CASSYERYF. The CDR3 DNA sequence: TGTGCCAGCAGCTACGAGCGGTACTTC.